This T cell receptor beta chain was recovered during a study of Ad26.COV2.S vaccination and SARS-CoV-2 variants. At the level of the study: Sample donor was a member of the COV1001 Ad26.COV2.S trial arm.

The data were produced by immunoSEQ multiplex PCR, yet TCRdb's version contains in-frame clones alone and is incomplete. The sample contains 300,000 to 400,000 clones, roughly 87% of which appear only once. Regarding treatment: roughly 19 received Ad26.COV2.S at low or high dose, single or two shots; about 5 received placebo; per-sample allocation not given. Samples were taken on day 63 after the first vaccine or placebo injection. An adult of 18-55 years in Boston served as donor. Sample: peripheral blood, taken in a trial of Ad26.COV2.S vaccine versus placebo. The clonotype comes from a person between 18 and 59 years old who received the Ad26.COV2.S COVID-19 vaccine or a placebo.

The CDR3 protein is CATSRLPSPTSGGPSYNEQFF. CDR3 bases: TGTGCCACCAGCAGACTCCCATCCCCGACTAGCGGGGGGCCCTCCTACAATGAGCAGTTCTTC. The J gene is TRBJ2-1, the V gene TRBV15, with 13 bases fitting TRBD2. The CDR3 extends over 21 amino acids. Looked up from germline, CDR1 is LNHNV and CDR2 is YYDKDF (reference sequence). The V and J ends lost 2 bases and 0 bases, in that order; junction bases with no gene match: 13.